The next 5 T cell receptor beta chains were all read from a single sample in a study of blood T cell repertoires in COVID-19. Libraries were prepared by immunoSEQ multiplex PCR; TCRdb keeps only in-frame clonotypes and omits some of them. The sample includes 25,000 to 35,000 clones, around 83% of them seen just once. What was sequenced was peripheral blood. All receptors come from a human donor in a cohort sampled during active COVID-19.

This clone was seen just once. V usage is TRBV28 and J usage is TRBJ2-7; maybe TRBD2 (7 bases). This CDR3 spans 14 amino acids. Per the germline V gene, CDR1 is MDHEN and CDR2 is SYDVKM. Trimming removed 3 bases from V and 9 bases from J, with 18 bases in between. The CDR3, as DNA: TGTGCCAGCAGTTTTGGGGGGGCTCAGGGGAGGCAGTACTTC. It translates to CASSFGGAQGRQYF. Complete variable domain (other parts from reference TRBV28 and TRBJ2-7): DVKVTQSSRYLVKRTGEKVFLECVQDMDHENMFWYRQDPGLGLRLIYFSYDVKMKEKGDIPEGYSVSREKKERFSLILESASTNQTSMYLCASSFGGAQGRQYFGPGTRLTVT.

J is TRBJ1-2 and V is TRBV28; 7 bases are a match to TRBD1. From germline, CDR1 is MDHEN and CDR2 SYDVKM. Losses at the gene ends were 4 bases for V and 4 bases for J; bases not matched to a gene: 3. This CDR3 contains 13 residues. CDR3 DNA: TGTGCCAGCAGTTCGGGACAGTTCTATGGCTACACCTTC. Its protein product is CASSSGQFYGYTF.

This chain connects TRBV9 to TRBJ1-5; possibly TRBD1 for D (5 bases). V shed 0 bases and J shed 6 bases, with 16 bases lying between them. Germline V gives CDR1 SGDLS, CDR2 YYNGEE. CDR3 size: 16 residues. CDR3 protein: CASSVAGKRGGQPQHF. The CDR3 DNA follows: TGTGCCAGCAGCGTAGCAGGGAAAAGGGGCGGTCAGCCCCAGCATTTT.

This chain uses TRBV4-1 with TRBJ1-2; D gene ambiguous. The germline V gene encodes CDR1 MGHRA and CDR2 YSYEKL. CDR3 length: 13 residues. With 4 bases removed from V and 3 bases from J, the gap between germline ends came to 9 bases. CDR3 in DNA: TGCGCCAGCAGCCTTACTTCGGACTATGGCTACACCTTC. Protein product: CASSLTSDYGYTF.

This rearrangement joins TRBV29-1 to TRBJ2-1; D remains unclear. The V gene lost 6 bases and the J gene lost 4 bases, with 7 bases spanning the gap. This CDR3 has 11 residues. Germline V CDR1 and CDR2: SQVTM, ANQGSEA. CDR3 loop: CSVLPYNEQFF. The DNA for the CDR3 is TGCAGCGTCCTCCCTTACAATGAGCAGTTCTTC.